Listed here are 28 T cell receptor beta chains from one sample, sequenced in a study of blood T cell repertoires in COVID-19. TCRdb keeps only in-frame clones here, not all; method: immunoSEQ multiplex PCR. The repertoire holds around 78,000 clones, with about 90% as singletons. Input material: peripheral blood. All receptors come from a man aged 50-60 years with active COVID-19.

V and J are TRBV6-5 and TRBJ2-1; TRBD2 is a possible D gene (5 bases). V was cut by 6 bases and J by 7 bases, with 13 bases left in between. The CDR3 runs 13 residues. Germline CDR1 reads MNHEY; CDR2 reads SVGAGI. In nucleotides, the CDR3 is TGTGCCAGCAGGCAGACGAGGGATAATGAGCAGTTCTTC. Encoded protein: CASRQTRDNEQFF.

The chain is built from TRBV4-3 and TRBJ1-3; possibly TRBD1 for D (6 bases). Germline CDR1 and CDR2: LGHNA and YSLEER. The CDR3 consists of 16 residues. Trimming took off 0 bases at V and 4 bases at J, with 13 bases between the two ends. For the CDR3, the DNA is TGCGCCAGCAGCCAAGACTCCTCAGGGGCAGGAAACACCATATATTTT. Amino acids: CASSQDSSGAGNTIYF.

The rearrangement links TRBV5-4 to TRBJ2-3, with 10 bases matching TRBD1. The junction had 10 bases not matched to a gene; V was cut back by 2 bases and J by 4 bases. CDR3 length: 17 amino acids. Germline assignment: CDR1 SGHNT and CDR2 YYREEE (reference sequence). The CDR3 nucleotides are TGTGCCAGCAGCTTTGGAGACAGGGGGCGGATGGCAGATACGCAGTATTTT. Protein product: CASSFGDRGRMADTQYF.

The rearrangement joins TRBV5-4 to TRBJ2-2; D gene ambiguous. V was cut by 3 bases and J by 5 bases, with 5 bases left in between. Germline V gene sequence: CDR1 SGHNT, CDR2 YYREEE (reference sequence). The CDR3 runs to 12 residues. For the CDR3, the DNA is TGTGCCAGCAGCTCGAGAACCGGGGAGCTGTTTTTT. This gives the protein CASSSRTGELFF.

The genes are TRBV7-2 and TRBJ1-5; 7 bases align to TRBD1. Germline CDR1 is SGHTA and CDR2 is FQGNSA. The V segment lost 2 bases and the J segment 6 bases; nucleotides outside the gene matches: 7. The CDR3 contains 15 residues. The CDR3 DNA is TGTGCCAGCAGCTTAATGGAGGGGGCAGGTCAGCCCCAGCATTTT. It translates to CASSLMEGAGQPQHF.

This CDR3 is CASRPGVANYGYTF. For the CDR3, the DNA is TGTGCCAGCAGACCAGGGGTAGCTAACTATGGCTACACCTTC. V is TRBV6-5 and J is TRBJ1-2, with D maybe TRBD1 (6 bases). Germline V gives CDR1 MNHEY, CDR2 SVGAGI. The CDR3 covers 14 residues. V was pared by 6 bases and J by 0 bases, with 11 bases between.

V usage is TRBV3-1 (or the pseudogene TRBV3-2) and J usage is TRBJ2-1, with D perhaps TRBD2 (5 bases). This CDR3 spans 15 amino acids. Germline V lookup: CDR1 LGHDT, CDR2 YNNKEL (reference sequence). Trimming left V 4 bases short and J 6 bases short, with 16 bases between. CDR3 coding DNA: TGTGCCAGCAGCCCCTTATCCCGGGATCTCAATGAGCAGTTCTTC. Amino acid sequence: CASSPLSRDLNEQFF.

This chain joins TRBV24-1 and TRBJ1-2; D is unresolved. Per germline, CDR1 KGHDR and CDR2 SFDVKD. The CDR3 sequence is 11 residues long. The V end lost 10 bases, the J end lost 0 bases, and 5 bases lay between the germline ends. CDR3 loop: CATQANYGYTF. CDR3 DNA sequence: TGTGCCACACAAGCTAACTATGGCTACACCTTC.

The V gene is TRBV19, the J gene TRBJ1-2, with 8 bases matching TRBD1. The CDR3 is made up of 13 amino acids. CDR1 and CDR2 from the germline V gene are LNHDA and SQIVND (reference sequence). After removal of 8 bases from V and 2 bases from J, the junction contained 4 bases not matched to a gene. CDR3 DNA sequence: TGTGCCAGTTTGGACAGGGACAACTATGGCTACACCTTC. This codes for CASLDRDNYGYTF.

This chain connects TRBV13 to TRBJ1-2; maybe TRBD1 (6 bases). This CDR3 comprises 14 residues. The germline CDR1 and CDR2 sequences are PRHDT and FYEKMQ (reference sequence). The ends were cut back, 2 bases at V and 4 bases at J, with 11 bases in the middle. The CDR3 protein is CASSLRAGVYGYTF. For the CDR3, the DNA is TGTGCCAGCAGCTTAAGGGCAGGGGTCTATGGCTACACCTTC.

The chain uses TRBV7-3 and TRBJ1-1; D remains ambiguous. The CDR3 is 13 residues long. V shed 2 bases and J shed 2 bases, with 6 bases lying between them. Looked up from germline, CDR1 is SGHTA and CDR2 is FQGTGA. CDR3 region: CASSLSGNTEAFF. CDR3 nucleotides: TGTGCCAGCAGCTTATCAGGCAACACTGAAGCTTTCTTT.

This chain uses TRBV5-8 with TRBJ1-2; D gene unclear. V was pared by 2 bases and J by 4 bases, with 6 bases between. The CDR3 runs 12 residues. Germline CDR1 and CDR2: SGHTS and YDEGEE. CDR3 amino acids: CASSLGVYGYTF. In DNA, the CDR3 is TGTGCCAGCAGCTTAGGAGTCTATGGCTACACCTTC.

V usage is TRBV5-1 and J usage is TRBJ2-1, with TRBD2 as a possible D gene (6 bases). Germline lookup yields CDR1 SGHRS and CDR2 YFSETQ. V gave up 4 bases and J gave up 0 bases, with 11 bases separating them. There are 15 residues in the CDR3. CDR3 coding DNA: TGCGCCAGCAGCCAGGAGGGACGCTCCTACAATGAGCAGTTCTTC. Translated: CASSQEGRSYNEQFF.

This chain links TRBV9 with TRBJ2-2, with 7 bases matching TRBD1. Looked up from germline, CDR1 is SGDLS and CDR2 is YYNGEE. Trimming cost V 4 bases and J 2 bases; bases outside gene matches: 14. The CDR3 runs to 18 residues. CDR3 loop: CASSPYETGSYNTGELFF. Written as DNA, the CDR3 is TGTGCCAGCAGCCCCTACGAGACAGGGAGTTATAACACCGGGGAGCTGTTTTTT.

The chain uses TRBV7-3 and TRBJ2-7, with 10 positions matching TRBD1. CDR1 SGHTA and CDR2 FQGTGA come from the germline V gene. Unmatched junction bases numbered 6, after V lost 0 bases and J lost 4 bases. The CDR3 length is 16 residues. In nucleotides, the CDR3 is TGTGCCAGCAGCTTAACGGCTCGGACAGGGGGGTACGAGCAGTACTTC. Translating gives CASSLTARTGGYEQYF.

Here the CDR3 DNA reads TGTGCCAGCAGCCCCGATGGAGGCACTGAAGCTTTCTTT. Amino acid sequence: CASSPDGGTEAFF. The V and J genes are TRBV7-9 and TRBJ1-1, with D unresolved. The CDR3 totals 13 residues. Germline V gene data show CDR1 as SEHNR and CDR2 as FQNEAQ (reference sequence). The germline V and J ends were trimmed by 5 bases and 4 bases, with 11 bases remaining between them.

This clone showed up just once. The gene calls are TRBV29-1 and TRBJ2-7, with TRBD1 matching over 9 bases. Looked up from germline, CDR1 is SQVTM and CDR2 is ANQGSEA. The CDR3 is 14 amino acids. The V and J ends lost 5 bases and 1 base, in that order; junction bases with no gene match: 6. In DNA, the CDR3 is TGCAGCGTTAACACAGGGGGCCCGTCCTACGAGCAGTACTTC. The encoded protein is CSVNTGGPSYEQYF.

J is TRBJ2-1 and V is TRBV5-8, with 13 bases fitting TRBD2. This CDR3 is built from 17 residues. The V gene end was trimmed by 3 bases and the J gene end by 0 bases; junction bases not matched to a gene: 3. Germline V CDR1 and CDR2: SGHTS, YDEGEE. The CDR3 DNA follows: TGTGCCAGCAGCTCAGGACTAGCGGGGGACTCCTACAATGAGCAGTTCTTC. This sequence encodes CASSSGLAGDSYNEQFF. Variable domain in full (rest from reference TRBV5-8 and TRBJ2-1): EAGVTQSPTHLIKTRGQQATLRCSPISGHTSVYWYQQALGLGLQFLLWYDEGEERNRGNFPPRFSGRQFPNYSSELNVNALELEDSALYLCASSSGLAGDSYNEQFFGPGTRLTVL.

This chain uses TRBV27 with TRBJ2-3; D is possibly TRBD2 (6 bases). Trimming cost V 6 bases and J 0 bases, with 16 bases left between them. There are 16 residues in the CDR3. The germline V gene has CDR1 MNHEY and CDR2 SMNVEV (reference sequence). This CDR3 is CASSRWGTQSTDTQYF. The CDR3 DNA reads as TGTGCCAGCAGCCGCTGGGGGACTCAGAGCACAGATACGCAGTATTTT.

This chain links TRBV30 with TRBJ2-4; maybe TRBD2 (5 bases). The ends were cut back, 1 base at V and 6 bases at J, with 10 bases in the middle. CDR3 length equals 13 residues. Germline-derived CDR1 and CDR2 are GTSNPN and SVGIG (reference sequence). CDR3 sequence (DNA): TGTGCCTGGAGTGGGGGAGTCGGAAACATTCAGTACTTC. Translated, it gives CAWSGGVGNIQYF.

This chain connects TRBV5-1 to TRBJ1-2; 7 positions agree with TRBD1. This CDR3 contains 14 residues. Germline V lookup: CDR1 SGHRS, CDR2 YFSETQ. After removal of 3 bases from V and 6 bases from J, the junction contained 8 bases not matched to a gene. DNA for the CDR3: TGCGCCAGCAGCTCCGGGACAGTTAGCGATGGCTACACCTTC. Protein sequence: CASSSGTVSDGYTF.

The rearrangement joins TRBV30 to TRBJ2-7; D uncertain. This CDR3 is built from 14 residues. V gave up 2 bases and J gave up 1 base, with 12 bases separating them. Germline V gives CDR1 GTSNPN, CDR2 SVGIG (reference sequence). DNA for the CDR3: TGTGCCTGGAGTAACCTCCAGGTTTCCTACGAGCAGTACTTC. This gives the protein CAWSNLQVSYEQYF.

This clone was counted once. V gene TRBV10-2 combines with J gene TRBJ2-7; D is possibly TRBD2 (5 bases). CDR3 length equals 14 residues. V was trimmed by 3 bases and J by 2 bases, leaving 11 bases between them. CDR1 and CDR2 from the germline V gene are WSHSY and SAAADI. CDR3 DNA: TGCGCCAGCAGTGACCGGACTTATACCTACGAGCAGTACTTC. As protein: CASSDRTYTYEQYF.

The genes are TRBV7-3 and TRBJ2-1; 8 bases agree with TRBD2. The trim removed 5 bases at V and 3 bases at J, leaving 6 bases unmatched. Per germline, CDR1 SGHTA and CDR2 FQGTGA. The CDR3 loop spans 15 amino acids. The CDR3: CASSQGLVNYNEQFF. The CDR3 region has the DNA TGTGCCAGCAGCCAGGGACTAGTAAACTACAATGAGCAGTTCTTC.

The chain couples TRBV30 to TRBJ1-3; no reliable D call. The CDR3 spans 14 residues. Germline loops: CDR1 GTSNPN, CDR2 SVGIG (reference sequence). V was shortened by 2 bases and J by 4 bases, with 12 bases between the two germline ends. CDR3 coding DNA: TGTGCCTGGAGTCCACTATTAGGCGGAAACACCATATATTTT. It translates to CAWSPLLGGNTIYF. Using reference TRBV30 and TRBJ1-3 for the parts outside the CDR3, the full variable domain is SQTIHQWPATLVQPVGSPLSLECTVEGTSNPNLYWYRQAAGRGLQLLFYSVGIGQISSEVPQNLSASRPQDRQFILSSKKLLLSDSGFYLCAWSPLLGGNTIYFGEGSWLTVV.

The chain is built from TRBV6-5 and TRBJ1-4, with no clear D. The germline gives CDR1 MNHEY, CDR2 SVGAGI. The CDR3 contains 16 residues. V lost 2 bases to trimming and J lost 7 bases, with 17 bases between them. The CDR3 is CASSYGGGEGGEKLFF. CDR3 bases: TGTGCCAGCAGTTACGGTGGCGGGGAGGGAGGTGAAAAACTGTTTTTT.

The genes are TRBV24-1 and TRBJ2-1; D not resolved. CDR1 is KGHDR and CDR2 is SFDVKD in the germline V gene. Trimming pared 5 bases from V and 7 bases from J, leaving 11 bases between. This CDR3 is 13 amino acids long. CDR3 protein: CATSVPPRNEQFF. CDR3 DNA: TGTGCCACCAGTGTCCCCCCGAGGAATGAGCAGTTCTTC.

The rearrangement joins TRBV7-9 to TRBJ2-3; 7 positions agree with TRBD1. Germline CDR1 and CDR2: SEHNR and FQNEAQ (reference sequence). V gave up 3 bases and J gave up 4 bases; unmatched junction bases: 10. CDR3 length equals 16 residues. The CDR3 DNA follows: TGTGCCAGCAGCTTGCCAGGGACAGCTGCACCAGATACGCAGTATTTT. Encoded protein: CASSLPGTAAPDTQYF.